This is a list of T cell receptor beta chains from one sample in a study of T cells in Graves' hyperthyroidism and ophthalmopathy. From the multiplex PCR reads, TCRdb called clonotypes with MiXCR, one entry per CDR3 protein. The sample comprises some 490,000 distinct CDR3 sequences, around a fifth of which are singletons, and approximately 54% rests with the top ten. The sample taken for sequencing was blood. Source of these receptors: a woman in her seventies with Graves' ophthalmopathy. The CDR3 runs from the conserved cysteine through the conserved F or W. Fields, in order: D gene, J gene, V gene, clone size, CDR3 protein, CDR3 DNA. D genes are given only for firm matches. Some rows mark clone size as missing; the rest say once, few, many or name a class of expanded clone.

D: NA; J: TRBJ2-1; V: TRBV20-1; size: NA; CDR3: CSAFNDEQFF; DNA: TGCAGTGCCTTCAACGATGAGCAGTTCTTC
D: TRBD1; J: TRBJ1-2; V: TRBV2; size: many; CDR3: CASSDGSDRGGGYTF; DNA: TGTGCCAGCAGTGATGGGTCGGACAGGGGTGGCGGCTACACCTTC
D: NA; J: TRBJ1-5; V: TRBV12-3/TRBV12-4; size: few; CDR3: CASSLASTGNQPQHF; DNA: TGTGCCAGCAGTTTAGCGTCTACCGGTAATCAGCCCCAGCATTTT
D: TRBD1; J: TRBJ2-2; V: TRBV5-1; size: NA; CDR3: CASSPRDRVVTGELFF; DNA: TGCGCCAGCAGCCCCCGGGACAGGGTAGTCACCGGGGAGCTGTTTTTT
D: NA; J: TRBJ2-1; V: TRBV5-1; size: NA; CDR3: CASSLEGQYNEQFF; DNA: TGCGCCAGCAGCTTGGAGGGGCAGTACAATGAGCAGTTCTTC
D: TRBD1; J: TRBJ1-5; V: TRBV20-1; size: few; CDR3: CSARVAGGRNQPQHF; DNA: TGCAGTGCTAGAGTTGCAGGGGGCAGGAATCAGCCCCAGCATTTT
D: NA; J: TRBJ2-5; V: TRBV24-1; size: NA; CDR3: CATSETGPSETQYF; DNA: TGTGCCACCAGTGAGACAGGTCCGTCGGAGACCCAGTACTTC
D: TRBD2; J: TRBJ2-4; V: TRBV3-1; size: many; CDR3: CASSQGPSGRENIQYF; DNA: TGTGCCAGCAGCCAAGGCCCTAGCGGGAGGGAAAACATTCAGTACTTC
D: TRBD2; J: TRBJ2-7; V: TRBV30; size: NA; CDR3: CAWSEVGRPSYEQYF; DNA: TGTGCCTGGAGCGAGGTCGGGAGGCCCTCCTACGAGCAGTACTTC
D: TRBD2; J: TRBJ2-1; V: TRBV20-1; size: few; CDR3: CSPKPSAGVSGNEQFF; DNA: TGCAGTCCTAAACCATCAGCGGGAGTATCTGGTAATGAGCAGTTCTTC
D: NA; J: TRBJ2-3; V: TRBV4-3; size: few; CDR3: CASSHRGASTDTQYF; DNA: TGCGCCAGCAGCCATCGCGGTGCTAGCACAGATACGCAGTATTTT
D: TRBD1; J: TRBJ1-4; V: TRBV25-1; size: few; CDR3: CASSESRGTANNEKLFF; DNA: TGTGCCAGCAGTGAATCTCGAGGGACAGCCAATAATGAAAAACTGTTTTTT
D: TRBD2; J: TRBJ2-7; V: TRBV5-1; size: NA; CDR3: CASSLAGREISEQYF; DNA: TGCGCCAGCAGCTTGGCGGGGCGGGAGATCAGCGAGCAGTACTTC
D: TRBD1; J: TRBJ1-4; V: TRBV20-1; size: few; CDR3: CSADRLPLATNEKLFF; DNA: TGCAGTGCGGACAGGCTACCTCTAGCAACTAATGAAAAACTGTTTTTT
D: NA; J: TRBJ1-3; V: TRBV6-1; size: few; CDR3: CASGANSGNTIYF; DNA: TGTGCCAGCGGGGCAAACTCTGGAAACACCATATATTTT
D: TRBD1; J: TRBJ2-7; V: TRBV4-1; size: few; CDR3: CASSQEPTGAPYEQYF; DNA: TGCGCCAGCAGCCAAGAACCGACAGGGGCCCCCTACGAGCAGTACTTC
D: NA; J: TRBJ1-1; V: TRBV6-2/TRBV6-3; size: many; CDR3: CASRPEDRLGGTEAFF; DNA: TGTGCCAGCAGACCCGAGGACAGATTGGGAGGCACTGAAGCTTTCTTT
D: NA; J: TRBJ1-1; V: TRBV18; size: many; CDR3: CASSPQEFGTEAFF; DNA: TGTGCCAGCTCACCACAGGAATTTGGCACTGAAGCTTTCTTT